The 5 T cell receptor beta chains reported below all come from one sample, sequenced in a study of cytomegalovirus exposure and HLA in healthy donors. PCR involved 60 Vbeta and 13 Jbeta primers. The protocol was immunoSEQ multiplex PCR, while the TCRdb copy is restricted to in-frame clones and leaves out a portion. Of approximately 170,000 clones in the sample, under 80% were seen once. Specimen: PBMCs. These TCRs come from a man under 40 in good health and CMV-seropositive.

The chain joins TRBV6-5 to TRBJ1-3; D is unclear. The CDR3 runs to 11 residues. V shed 7 bases and J shed 4 bases, with 5 bases lying between them. CDR1 and CDR2 (germline): MNHEY, SVGAGI. Written as DNA, the CDR3 is TGTGCCAGCATCCGGGGAAACACCATATATTTT. Translated: CASIRGNTIYF.

This rearrangement joins TRBV4-1 to TRBJ2-7; D gene ambiguous. The germline V and J ends were trimmed by 0 bases and 6 bases, with 9 bases remaining between them. The CDR3 is 13 amino acids. The germline V gene has CDR1 MGHRA and CDR2 YSYEKL. The CDR3 loop is CASSQDPSGEQYF. The DNA of the CDR3 is TGCGCCAGCAGCCAAGATCCGTCGGGCGAGCAGTACTTC.

The chain is built from TRBV11-2 and TRBJ2-3; possibly TRBD2 for D (5 bases). CDR1 SGHAT and CDR2 FQNNGV come from the germline V gene. Between the trimmed V and J ends, which lost 1 base and 6 bases, there was a span of 23 bases. The CDR3 length is 18 residues. The CDR3 loop is CASSLGASPGFQGDTQYF. DNA of the CDR3: TGTGCCAGCAGCTTAGGGGCCTCCCCGGGGTTCCAAGGGGATACGCAGTATTTT.

The table lists this clone with a few counts. The chain joins TRBV9 to TRBJ2-1; 7 nucleotides match TRBD1. The CDR3 runs 15 residues. Trimming cost V 0 bases and J 8 bases; bases outside gene matches: 8. Germline assignment: CDR1 SGDLS and CDR2 YYNGEE. CDR3 amino acids: CASSVEGAWGDEQFF. The CDR3 region has the DNA TGTGCCAGCAGCGTAGAGGGGGCCTGGGGCGATGAGCAGTTCTTC.

The chain couples TRBV5-1 to TRBJ2-5, with 9 positions matching TRBD2. V trimming: 0 bases; J trimming: 1 base; junction bases outside the gene matches: 7. Germline CDR1 reads SGHRS; CDR2 reads YFSETQ. This CDR3 comprises 17 residues. CDR3 DNA: TGCGCCAGCAGCTTGGGGGGGACTAGCAACCCCCAAGAGACCCAGTACTTC. It encodes CASSLGGTSNPQETQYF.